The TCR beta chain described here comes from a study of blood T cell repertoires in COVID-19. Study information: COVID-19 samples collected from the United States, Italy and Spain covered acute and convalescent phases. PBMCs, B-cell-depleted T cells, or T cells were the source of the cDNA or gDNA that made up the material.

Original analysis: Reference gene primer amplification yielded estimated nucleated cell counts. Some clones are missing from TCRdb's copy, which holds only in-frame ones; the method was immunoSEQ multiplex PCR. V and J calls and clone size are those listed in that table; D and trimming were worked out from the DNA. The sample gives about 170,000 clones, 83% of which show up once; approximately 2% is in the top ten. From germline, CDR1 is ENHRY and CDR2 SYGVKD. The CDR3 is made up of 14 amino acids. The germline V and J ends were trimmed by 2 bases and 4 bases, with 12 bases remaining between them. This TCR was recovered from a woman over 75 with acute or convalescent COVID-19. Material: peripheral blood. The chain recombines TRBV10-3 with TRBJ2-7, with a tentative D call TRBD1 (7 bases). For the CDR3, the DNA is TGTGCCATCAGTGAGGCGACAGGGAGGTACGAGCAGTACTTC. Protein: CAISEATGRYEQYF.